This entry features one T cell receptor beta chain sequence. Its antigen is not yet known. It has no much larger one-base neighbor in the sample; base qualities were not kept. The sample originates from a study of response to subunit inactivated influenza vaccine listed by TCRdb under 2018. About the full investigation: Deep quantitative profiling of the T cell receptor repertoire was used in the study to follow responses to a trivalent subunit inactivated influenza vaccine. What the research found in general, with its limitations: It was suggested by the authors that each seasonal influenza vaccination may recruit only a limited number of new T cells.

Libraries were constructed by RT-PCR. Sequencing was carried out with an Illumina HiSeq 2500. TCRdb cleaned the public reads at Q25 with fastp, built clones with MiXCR and kept in-frame beta chains. Rows matching on CDR3 protein sequence are summarized as one entry with the most common DNA and genes. This sample is represented by about 780,000 distinct CDR3 sequences; under 20% of them were singletons. The ten largest account for approximately 10% of the sample. From the germline V gene, CDR1 is MDHEN and CDR2 is SYDVKM. The cysteine opens and the phenylalanine closes a CDR3 of 14 amino acids. The read is trimmed to its CDR3 DNA, 42 bases read in frame from base 1. From V the trimming removes 5 bases and from J it removes 4 bases, while the gene matches leave 6 bases of the junction unaccounted for.

The TCR originated in a man between 45 and 60 years old who received an inactivated influenza vaccine. Donor details come from another sample of the same person, matched by shared clones. The receptor chain draws on TRBV28 and TRBJ1-1; 8 junctional bases match TRBD1. The sample here was PBMCs from blood, taken roughly 5 days after vaccination. The DNA sequence is TGTGCCAGCAGTCACAGGGGGTTTGGCACTGAAGCTTTCTTT. Its coded protein is CASSHRGFGTEAFF.